Listed below are T cell receptor beta chains from one sample, sequenced in a study of tumor and adjacent non-tumor tissue in lung cancer. TCRdb passed the multiplex PCR reads through MiXCR, listing each CDR3 protein once. The table shows around 80,000 distinct CDR3 sequences, with approximately 82% occurring only once. Sequenced: distant non-tumor lung tissue. These receptors all stem from a man in his 70s with non-small cell lung cancer. Each CDR3 is given with its conserved first and last residue. A D gene is named only where the DNA matches it firmly. A row's size may be missing; if present it is once, few, many or a size class.

J,size,V,D,DNA,CDR3
TRBJ1-1,.,TRBV7-9,.,TGTGCCAGCAGCTCCTCAAGATCCCTGAACGCTGAAGCTTTCTTT,CASSSSRSLNAEAFF
TRBJ2-1,.,TRBV29-1,.,TGCAGCGATGAAGATCACACTATCGGCATCTACAATGAGCGCTTCTTC,CSDEDHTIGIYNERFF
TRBJ2-7,few,TRBV20-1,.,TGCAGTGCTAGAATTCAGGCCAGTCAATCCTACGAGCAGTACTTC,CSARIQASQSYEQYF
TRBJ2-1,once,TRBV7-3,.,TGTGCCAGCAGCTTAACAAGGGGTGGTGAGCAGTTCTTC,CASSLTRGGEQFF
TRBJ2-3,.,TRBV6-2/TRBV6-3,.,TGTGCCAGCAGCTACAGTTGGGGCCCTACAGATACGCAGTATTTT,CASSYSWGPTDTQYF
TRBJ1-1,.,TRBV6-5,.,TGTGTCAGCAGTACCCTAATCGAGAACACTGAATCTTTCTTT,CVSSTLIENTESFF
TRBJ1-2,.,TRBV11-1,.,TGTGCCAGCAGCTTACGCAGATATGGCTACACATTC,CASSLRRYGYTF
TRBJ2-3,.,TRBV6-6,.,TGTGCCATCAGCCTACGTACTAAGGCAGATACGCAGTATTTT,CAISLRTKADTQYF
TRBJ2-4,.,TRBV11-2,.,TGTGCCAGCAGCCCGAGAGGGCGCGAGGCCAAAAACATTCAGTGCTTC,CASSPRGREAKNIQCF
TRBJ2-5,few,TRBV6-1,.,TGTACCAGCAGTGAAGATTTAGTAATGGAGACCCAGTACTTC,CTSSEDLVMETQYF